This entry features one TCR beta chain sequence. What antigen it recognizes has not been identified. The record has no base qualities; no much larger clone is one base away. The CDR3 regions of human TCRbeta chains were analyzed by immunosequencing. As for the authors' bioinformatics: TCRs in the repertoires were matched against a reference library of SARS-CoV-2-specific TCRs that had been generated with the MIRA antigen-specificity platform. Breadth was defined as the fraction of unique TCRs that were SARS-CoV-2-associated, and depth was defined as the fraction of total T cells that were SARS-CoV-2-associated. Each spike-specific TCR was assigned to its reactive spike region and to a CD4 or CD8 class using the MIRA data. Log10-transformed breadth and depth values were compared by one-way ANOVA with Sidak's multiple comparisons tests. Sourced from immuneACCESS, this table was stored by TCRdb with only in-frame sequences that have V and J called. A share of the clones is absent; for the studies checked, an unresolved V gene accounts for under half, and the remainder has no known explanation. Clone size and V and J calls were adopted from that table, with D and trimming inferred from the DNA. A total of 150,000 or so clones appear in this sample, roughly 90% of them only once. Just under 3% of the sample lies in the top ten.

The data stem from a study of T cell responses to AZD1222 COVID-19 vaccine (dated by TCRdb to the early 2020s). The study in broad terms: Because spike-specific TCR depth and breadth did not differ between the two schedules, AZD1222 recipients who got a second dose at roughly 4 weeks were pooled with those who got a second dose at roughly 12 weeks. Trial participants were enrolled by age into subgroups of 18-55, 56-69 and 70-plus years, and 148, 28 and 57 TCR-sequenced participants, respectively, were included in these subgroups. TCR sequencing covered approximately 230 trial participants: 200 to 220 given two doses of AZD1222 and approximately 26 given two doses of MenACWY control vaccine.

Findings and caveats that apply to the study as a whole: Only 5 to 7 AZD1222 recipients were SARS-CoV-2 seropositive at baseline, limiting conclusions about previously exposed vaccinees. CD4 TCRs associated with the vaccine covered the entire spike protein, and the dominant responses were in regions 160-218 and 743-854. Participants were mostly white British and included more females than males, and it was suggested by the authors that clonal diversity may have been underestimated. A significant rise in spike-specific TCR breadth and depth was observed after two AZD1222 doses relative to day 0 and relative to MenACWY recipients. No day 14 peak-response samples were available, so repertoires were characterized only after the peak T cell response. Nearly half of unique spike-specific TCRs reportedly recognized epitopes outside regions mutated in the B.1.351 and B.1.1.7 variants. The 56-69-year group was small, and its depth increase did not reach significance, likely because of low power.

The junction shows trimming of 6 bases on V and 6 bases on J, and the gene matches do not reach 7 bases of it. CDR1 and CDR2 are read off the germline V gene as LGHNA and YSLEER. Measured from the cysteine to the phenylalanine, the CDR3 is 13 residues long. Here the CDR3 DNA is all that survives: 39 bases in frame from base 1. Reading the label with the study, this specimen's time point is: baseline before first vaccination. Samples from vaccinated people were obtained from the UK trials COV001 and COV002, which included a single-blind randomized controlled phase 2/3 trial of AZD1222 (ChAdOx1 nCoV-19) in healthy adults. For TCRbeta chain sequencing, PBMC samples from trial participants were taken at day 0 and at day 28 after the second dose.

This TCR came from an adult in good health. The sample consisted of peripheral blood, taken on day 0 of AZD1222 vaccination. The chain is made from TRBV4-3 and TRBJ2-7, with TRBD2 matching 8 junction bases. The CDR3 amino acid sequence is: CASSLGTRGEQYF. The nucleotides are TGCGCCAGCAGTCTTGGGACTAGGGGCGAGCAGTACTTC.